This T cell receptor beta chain originates from a study of post-analysis software for immune sequencing data. Study at large: Disease trajectories encompassed relapsing-remitting, secondary progressive and progressive-relapsing multiple sclerosis. Study-level results: Controls showed lower frequencies than patients for five TRBV segments, and TRBV5-6, TRBV5-1 and TRBV20-1 were among these. Diversity measured as normalized Chao1 was significantly lower in multiple sclerosis patients than in controls.

This clonotype showed up just a few times. Its antigen is unidentified. The germline gives CDR1 SGHTA, CDR2 FQGNSA. Trimming left V 4 bases short and J 3 bases short, with 13 bases between. The CDR3 runs to 15 residues. The TCR beta cDNA libraries carried unique molecular identifiers. T cells, 1 to 10 million of them, yielded 500,000 to 600,000 cDNA molecules. TCRdb re-called the PCR reads with MiXCR, one entry per CDR3 protein. The data contain approximately 730,000 distinct CDR3 sequences, 46% of them seen just once; the ten biggest clones take up roughly 5.2%. The sample comprised blood. The TCR sequence derives from a girl aged 5-17 years with multiple sclerosis. The rearrangement joins TRBV7-2 to TRBJ2-1; D perhaps matches TRBD2 (6 bases). The CDR3 is CASSSGTYLYNEQFF. CDR3 DNA: TGTGCCAGCAGCTCCGGGACTTACCTCTACAATGAGCAGTTCTTC.